This T cell receptor beta chain comes out of a study of cytomegalovirus exposure and HLA in healthy donors. This clone was found a few times. What it binds is not known. Other DNA variants within this sample encode the same CDR3. Findings of the study overall: The authors enumerated roughly 160 TCR beta chains as linked to cytomegalovirus.

CDR1 MNHEY and CDR2 SMNVEV come from the germline V gene (reference sequence). The CDR3 runs to 15 residues. V was pared by 3 bases and J by 3 bases, with 5 bases of the junction left unmatched. The assay was immunoSEQ multiplex PCR, and TCRdb's table has in-frame clones only and misses some. The sample includes approximately 300,000 clones, roughly 88% seen only once; the top ten take 0.75% to 0.85%. The TCR sequence derives from a young woman in good health and CMV-seronegative. Sequencing was done on a sample of PBMCs. The chain has TRBV27 and TRBJ2-3, with 8 bases identical to TRBD2. This CDR3 reads CASSFLVAGTDTQYF. The CDR3 coding sequence is TGTGCCAGCAGTTTTTTAGTAGCGGGAACAGATACGCAGTATTTT.